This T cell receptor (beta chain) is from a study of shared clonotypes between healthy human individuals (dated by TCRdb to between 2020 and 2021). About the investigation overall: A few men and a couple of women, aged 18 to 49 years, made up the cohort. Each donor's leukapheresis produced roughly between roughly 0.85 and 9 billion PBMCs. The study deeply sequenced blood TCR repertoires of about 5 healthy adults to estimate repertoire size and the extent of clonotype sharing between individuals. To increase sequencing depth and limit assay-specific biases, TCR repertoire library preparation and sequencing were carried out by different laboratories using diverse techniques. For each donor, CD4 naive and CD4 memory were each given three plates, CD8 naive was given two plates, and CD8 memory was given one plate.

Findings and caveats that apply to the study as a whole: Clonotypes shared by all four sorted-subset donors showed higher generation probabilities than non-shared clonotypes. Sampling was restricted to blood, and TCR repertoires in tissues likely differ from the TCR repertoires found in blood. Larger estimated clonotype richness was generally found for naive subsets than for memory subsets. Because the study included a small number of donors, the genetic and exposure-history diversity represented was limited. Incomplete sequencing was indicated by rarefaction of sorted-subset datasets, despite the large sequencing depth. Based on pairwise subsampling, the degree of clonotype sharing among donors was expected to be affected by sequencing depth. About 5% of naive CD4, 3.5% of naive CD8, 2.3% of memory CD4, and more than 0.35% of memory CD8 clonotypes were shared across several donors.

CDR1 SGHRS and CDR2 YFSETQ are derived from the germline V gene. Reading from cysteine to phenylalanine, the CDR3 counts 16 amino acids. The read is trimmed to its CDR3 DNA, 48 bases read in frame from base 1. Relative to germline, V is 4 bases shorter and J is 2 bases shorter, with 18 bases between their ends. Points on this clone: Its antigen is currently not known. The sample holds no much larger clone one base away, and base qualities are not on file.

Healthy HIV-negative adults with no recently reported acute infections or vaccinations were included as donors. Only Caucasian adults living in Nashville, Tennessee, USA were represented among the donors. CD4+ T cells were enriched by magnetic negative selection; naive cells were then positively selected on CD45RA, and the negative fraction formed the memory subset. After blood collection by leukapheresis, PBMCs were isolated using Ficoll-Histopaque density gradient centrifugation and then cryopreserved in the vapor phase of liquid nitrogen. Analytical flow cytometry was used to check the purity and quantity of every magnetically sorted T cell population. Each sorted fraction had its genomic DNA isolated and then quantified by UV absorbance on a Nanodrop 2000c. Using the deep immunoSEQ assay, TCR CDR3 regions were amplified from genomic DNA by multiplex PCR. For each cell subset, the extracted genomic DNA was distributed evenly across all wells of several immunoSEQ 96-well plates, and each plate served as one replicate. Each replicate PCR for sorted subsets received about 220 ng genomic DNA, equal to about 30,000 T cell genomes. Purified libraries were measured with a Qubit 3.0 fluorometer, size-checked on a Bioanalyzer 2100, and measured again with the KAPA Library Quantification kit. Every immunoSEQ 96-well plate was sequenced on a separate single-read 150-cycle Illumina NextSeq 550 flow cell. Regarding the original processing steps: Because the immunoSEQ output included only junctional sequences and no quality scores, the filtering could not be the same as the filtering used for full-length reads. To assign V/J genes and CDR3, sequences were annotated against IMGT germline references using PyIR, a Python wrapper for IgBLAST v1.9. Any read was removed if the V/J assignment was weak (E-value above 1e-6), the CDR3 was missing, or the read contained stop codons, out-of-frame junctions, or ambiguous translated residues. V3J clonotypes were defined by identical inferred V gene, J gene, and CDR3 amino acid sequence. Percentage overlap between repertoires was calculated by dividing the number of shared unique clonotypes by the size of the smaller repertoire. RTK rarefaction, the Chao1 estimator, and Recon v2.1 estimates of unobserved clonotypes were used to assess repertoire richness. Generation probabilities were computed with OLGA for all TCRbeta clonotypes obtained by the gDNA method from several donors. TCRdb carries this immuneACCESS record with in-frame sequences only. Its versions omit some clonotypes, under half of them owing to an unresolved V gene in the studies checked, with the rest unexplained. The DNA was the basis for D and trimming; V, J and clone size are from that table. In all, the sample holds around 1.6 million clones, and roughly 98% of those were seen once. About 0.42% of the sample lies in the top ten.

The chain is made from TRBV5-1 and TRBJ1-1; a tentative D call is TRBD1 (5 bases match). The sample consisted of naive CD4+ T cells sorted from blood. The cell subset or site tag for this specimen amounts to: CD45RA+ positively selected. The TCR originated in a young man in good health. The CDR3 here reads CASSLLAGTPNTEAFF. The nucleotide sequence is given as TGCGCCAGCAGCCTATTGGCCGGGACCCCTAACACTGAAGCTTTCTTT.